This T cell receptor (beta chain) emerged from a study of T-cell memory formation after mild COVID-19. This CDR3 comprises 14 residues. Germline V gives CDR1 SGHRS, CDR2 YFSETQ. V lost 3 bases and J 5 bases, leaving 14 bases between the germline ends. A 5'RACE reaction primed in the constant segment made cDNA libraries of TCR alpha and TCR beta, and these carried sample barcodes and UMIs. TCRdb itself ran the 5' RACE reads through MiXCR, one entry per CDR3 protein. The data show about 140,000 distinct CDR3 sequences, about 5.7% seen once. This clonotype was found many times. Source material: PBMCs or a T cell subset sorted from them (not recorded which). The sequence derives from an adult woman who had mild COVID-19 (a few samples of this study predate the infection). Cell type and time point are not known. V usage is TRBV5-1 and J usage is TRBJ2-5; the D is unclear. CDR3: CASSWSKEEETQYF. As DNA, the CDR3 is TGCGCCAGCAGCTGGTCGAAGGAAGAGGAGACCCAGTACTTC. The full variable domain, its missing parts supplied by reference TRBV5-1 and TRBJ2-5, is KAGVTQTPRYLIKTRGQQVTLSCSPISGHRSVSWYQQTPGQGLQFLFEYFSETQRNKGNFPGRFSGRQFSNSRSEMNVSTLELGDSALYLCASSWSKEEETQYFGPGTRLLVL.